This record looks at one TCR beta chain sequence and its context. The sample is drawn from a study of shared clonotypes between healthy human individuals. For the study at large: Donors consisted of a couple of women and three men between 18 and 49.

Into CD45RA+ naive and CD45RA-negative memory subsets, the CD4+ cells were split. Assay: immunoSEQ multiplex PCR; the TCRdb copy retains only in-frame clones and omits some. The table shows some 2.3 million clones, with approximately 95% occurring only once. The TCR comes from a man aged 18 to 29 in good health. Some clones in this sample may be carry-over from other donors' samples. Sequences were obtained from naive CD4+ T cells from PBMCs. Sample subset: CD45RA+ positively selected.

The CDR3 nucleotides are TGTGCCAGCAGCTTAATTAGGGAGGGCCTATTAAATGAGCAGTTCTTC. Protein: CASSLIREGLLNEQFF. V usage is TRBV7-9 and J usage is TRBJ2-1; 7 bases map to TRBD2. The CDR3 covers 16 residues. Germline V CDR1 and CDR2: SEHNR, FQNEAQ (reference sequence). Trimming cost V 2 bases and J 7 bases; bases outside gene matches: 11. The variable domain in full, completed from reference TRBV7-9 and TRBJ2-1, reads DTGVSQNPRHKITKRGQNVTFRCDPISEHNRLYWYRQTLGQGPEFLTYFQNEAQLEKSRLLSDRFSAERPKGSFSTLEIQRTEQGDSAMYLCASSLIREGLLNEQFFGPGTRLTVL.